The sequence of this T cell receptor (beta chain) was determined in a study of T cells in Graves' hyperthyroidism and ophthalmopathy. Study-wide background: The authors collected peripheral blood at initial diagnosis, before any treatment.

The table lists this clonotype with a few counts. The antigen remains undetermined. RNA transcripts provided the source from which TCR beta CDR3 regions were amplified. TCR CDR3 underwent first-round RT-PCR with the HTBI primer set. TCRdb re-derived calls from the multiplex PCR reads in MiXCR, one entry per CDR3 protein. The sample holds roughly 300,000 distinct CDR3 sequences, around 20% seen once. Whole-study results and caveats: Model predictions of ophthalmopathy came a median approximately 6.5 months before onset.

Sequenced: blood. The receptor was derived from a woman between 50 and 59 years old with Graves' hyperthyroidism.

The CDR3 spells CASSHNSGSSYNEQFF. The CDR3 DNA is TGTGCCAGCAGCCATAATAGTGGGAGCTCCTACAATGAGCAGTTCTTC. The chain links TRBV7-9 to TRBJ2-1; TRBD2 is a possible D gene (5 bases). V was pared by 5 bases and J by 0 bases, with 14 bases between. The CDR3 has 16 residues. The germline CDR1 and CDR2 sequences are SEHNR and FQNEAQ (reference sequence).